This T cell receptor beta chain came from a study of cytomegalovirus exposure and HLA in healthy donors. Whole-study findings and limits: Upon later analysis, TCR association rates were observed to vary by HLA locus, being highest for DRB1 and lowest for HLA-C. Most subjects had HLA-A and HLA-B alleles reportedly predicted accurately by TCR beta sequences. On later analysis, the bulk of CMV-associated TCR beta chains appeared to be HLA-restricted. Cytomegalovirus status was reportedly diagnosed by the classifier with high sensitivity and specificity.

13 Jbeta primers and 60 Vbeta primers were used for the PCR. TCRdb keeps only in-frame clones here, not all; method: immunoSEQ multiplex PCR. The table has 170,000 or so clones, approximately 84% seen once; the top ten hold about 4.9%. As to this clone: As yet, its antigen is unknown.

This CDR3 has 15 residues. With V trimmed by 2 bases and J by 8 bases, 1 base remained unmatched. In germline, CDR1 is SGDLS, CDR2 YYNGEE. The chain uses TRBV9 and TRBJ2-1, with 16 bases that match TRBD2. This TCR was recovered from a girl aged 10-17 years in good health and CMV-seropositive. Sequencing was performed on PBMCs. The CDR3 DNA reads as TGTGCCAGCAGCGTGGGACTAGCGGGGGGGCATGAGCAGTTCTTC. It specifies CASSVGLAGGHEQFF.